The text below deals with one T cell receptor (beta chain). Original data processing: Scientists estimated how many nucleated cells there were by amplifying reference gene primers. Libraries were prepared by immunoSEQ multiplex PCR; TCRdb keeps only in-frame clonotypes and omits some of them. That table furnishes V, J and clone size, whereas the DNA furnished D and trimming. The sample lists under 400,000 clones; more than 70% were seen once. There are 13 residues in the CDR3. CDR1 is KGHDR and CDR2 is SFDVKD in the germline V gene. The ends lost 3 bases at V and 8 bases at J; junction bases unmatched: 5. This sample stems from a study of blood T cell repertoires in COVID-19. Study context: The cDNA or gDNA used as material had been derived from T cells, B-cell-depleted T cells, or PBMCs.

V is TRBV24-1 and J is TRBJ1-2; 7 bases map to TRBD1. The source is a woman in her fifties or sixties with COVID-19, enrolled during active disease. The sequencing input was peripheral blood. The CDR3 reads CATSDKDRDGYTF. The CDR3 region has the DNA TGTGCCACCAGTGATAAAGACAGGGACGGCTACACCTTC.